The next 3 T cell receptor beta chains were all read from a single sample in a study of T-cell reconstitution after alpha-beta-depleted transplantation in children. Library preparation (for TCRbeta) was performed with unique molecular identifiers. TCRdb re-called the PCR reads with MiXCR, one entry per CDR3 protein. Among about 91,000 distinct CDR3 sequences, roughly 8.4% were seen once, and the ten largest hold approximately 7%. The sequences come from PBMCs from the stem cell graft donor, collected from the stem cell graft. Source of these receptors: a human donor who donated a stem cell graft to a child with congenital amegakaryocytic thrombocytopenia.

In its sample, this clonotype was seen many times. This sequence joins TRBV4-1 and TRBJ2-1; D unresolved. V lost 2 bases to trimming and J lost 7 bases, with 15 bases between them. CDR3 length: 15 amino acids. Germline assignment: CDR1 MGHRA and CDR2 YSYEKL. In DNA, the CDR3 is TGCGCCAGCAGCCAAACCCGGGCGGTAGAGAATGAGCAGTTCTTC. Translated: CASSQTRAVENEQFF.

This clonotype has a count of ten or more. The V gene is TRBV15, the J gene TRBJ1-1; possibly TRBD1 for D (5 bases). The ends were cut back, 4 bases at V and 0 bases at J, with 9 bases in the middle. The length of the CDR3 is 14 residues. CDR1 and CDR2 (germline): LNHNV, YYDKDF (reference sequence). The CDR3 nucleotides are TGTGCCACCAGCATCAGGGTCATGAACACTGAAGCTTTCTTT. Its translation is CATSIRVMNTEAFF.

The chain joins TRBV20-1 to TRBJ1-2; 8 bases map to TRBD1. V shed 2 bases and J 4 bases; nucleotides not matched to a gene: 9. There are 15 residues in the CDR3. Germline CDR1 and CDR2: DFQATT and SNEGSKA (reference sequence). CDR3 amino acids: CSARTSGTGVYGYTF. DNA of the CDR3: TGCAGTGCTAGAACGTCAGGGACAGGAGTCTATGGCTACACCTTC.